The T cell receptor (beta chain) under discussion was sequenced for a study of T cells after yellow fever vaccination (dated by TCRdb to between 2018 and 2021). Describing the broader study: The SMART-Seq v4 Ultra Low Input RNA kit was used to prepare libraries from fractions with low cell numbers. To follow T-cell clones before and after both primary and booster YFV17D yellow fever vaccination, bulk TCR alpha and beta repertoires underwent longitudinal sequencing. Two healthy male donors, one aged 18 to 30 and one aged 30 to 40 years, made up the cohort. Blood was collected at multiple timepoints before and after primary and secondary immunization, and bulk PBMC replicates and cell subsets were isolated.

Points the paper makes about the study in general: FACS-sorted repertoires could contain abundant contaminating clonotypes from the bulk population, so computational filtering was required. After the booster, most clones that had expanded after primary vaccination were detected again (roughly 95% of CD4 and 70% to 90% of CD8), suggesting broad maintenance of memory. Because the study included only two donors, the extent to which the findings can be generalized is limited. The secondary T-cell response was found to be weaker but faster than the primary response, with a peak reached on day 5 rather than on day 15. A small share of clonotypes was detected in both CD4 and CD8 compartments, with the overlap likely arising from convergent recombination.

Germline trimming amounts to 4 bases on V and 7 bases on J, with 7 as the count of junction bases outside the gene matches. Including the terminal cysteine and phenylalanine, the CDR3 comprises 14 residues. Only CDR3 DNA is held: 42 bases, read in frame from base 1. For CDR1 and CDR2, the germline V gene lists SGHRS and YFSETQ. This clonotype was found many times. Which antigen it targets is not known. Base qualities are missing; no much larger clone stands one base away. The instrument was an Illumina NovaSeq 6000. TCR cDNA was made using 5'RACE template switching, a step that added a universal primer site and unique molecular identifiers. Priming of cDNA synthesis was performed from both the TCR alpha and TCR beta constant segments. Libraries were amplified in two PCR steps, with sample barcodes and sequencing adapters added in the second step. Sequencing of libraries was done on Illumina HiSeq 2500 (2x100 bp) or NovaSeq (2x150 bp). The paper's processing steps were these. Demultiplexing of reads and collapsing into UMI consensus sequences were performed with MIGEC, and V(D)J alignment was carried out with MiXCR. Vaccine-responding clonotypes were identified with edgeR using replicate PBMC samples, with FDR below 0.01 and a log2 fold change above 5 up to day 15 being required. CD4 or CD8 identity was assigned to each bulk clonotype according to whether the clonotype was present at higher abundance in the sequenced CD4 repertoire or the sequenced CD8 repertoire. Through fastp at Q25 and MiXCR, TCRdb rebuilt clones from the public reads, retaining in-frame beta chains. Every entry covers one CDR3 protein and lists the most common genes and DNA from its rows. These V and J calls are TCRdb output, not the study's own analysis. The sample table records about 220,000 distinct CDR3 sequences; 3% to 3.5% of these occur just once. 2.5% to 3.5% of the sample is taken by the ten largest.

Per the publication, the treatment or condition label means: live attenuated yellow fever vaccine strain. PBMCs were isolated from peripheral blood using a standard Ficoll-Paque protocol. Dynabeads CD4 and CD8 positive selection kits were used to isolate the CD4 and CD8 T-cell fractions. TriZol was used to extract RNA from bulk PBMCs, CD4 and CD8 fractions, and dextramer-positive and dextramer-negative fractions. The TCR was taken from a man younger than 35 who received the YFV17D yellow fever vaccine. The material sequenced was CD4+ T cells sorted from PBMCs, taken 10 days after the yellow fever booster vaccination. This chain is built from TRBV5-1 and TRBJ1-4; the junction holds 7 bases that match TRBD1. The nucleotides are TGCGCCAGCAGCGCCCCGGGACAGAGTGAAAAACTGTTTTTT. Its protein reads: CASSAPGQSEKLFF.